This is a list of T cell receptor beta chains from one sample in a study of spatial heterogeneity in lung cancer. From the 5' RACE reads, TCRdb called clonotypes with MiXCR, one entry per CDR3 protein. The table includes about 100,000 distinct CDR3 sequences, approximately 4.4% detected once. Here the sequenced sample was lung tumor tissue, taken at surgery. Source of these receptors: a male donor with early-stage non-small cell lung cancer. The conserved cysteine and the conserved F or W are not part of the CDR3 here. D genes are given only for firm matches.

j_call d_call v_call cdr3_aa
TRBJ1-5 NA TRBV7-6 ASSLDRVGPQH
TRBJ1-5 NA TRBV6-5 ASSYTGERGQPQH
TRBJ1-2 TRBD1 TRBV7-9 ASSLWAAGTGWKYGYT
TRBJ2-7 NA TRBV27 ASSLNGPDYEQY
TRBJ1-4 TRBD1 TRBV7-6 ASSLDAGGSEKLF
TRBJ2-5 NA TRBV12-3/TRBV12-4 ASSQTQLEETQY
TRBJ2-7 TRBD1 TRBV5-6 ASSSGGTTYEQY
TRBJ1-4 NA TRBV10-2 ASKLAGGYNEKLF
TRBJ2-1 NA TRBV5-1 ASSSGLSGFNEQF
TRBJ2-7 TRBD1 TRBV28 ASSKWLSRTGIKPYEQY
TRBJ2-5 NA TRBV5-1 ASSLAGKYEETQY
TRBJ2-3 NA TRBV5-1 ASRALGQDTQY
TRBJ2-3 TRBD2 TRBV10-3 AISEGASGYTDTQY
TRBJ2-7 TRBD1 TRBV27 ASSSGTGGYYEQY
TRBJ1-1 NA TRBV18 ASSSRRAEAF
TRBJ1-2 TRBD1 TRBV4-2 ASSQPGQGRYGYT
TRBJ2-2 TRBD2 TRBV5-1 ASSHLTPGLAKVGELF
TRBJ1-5 NA TRBV7-9 ASSLGEAPQH
TRBJ2-7 NA TRBV6-1 ASSESAEGGEQY
TRBJ1-1 NA TRBV27 ASKPRGLTEAF
TRBJ2-2 TRBD2 TRBV24-1 ATARAGIAGELF
TRBJ2-7 NA TRBV2 ASTRTDLRDEQY
TRBJ2-5 NA TRBV7-9 ASSLGVGGTQY
TRBJ2-2 NA TRBV2 ASSWAGTGTGELF
TRBJ2-4 TRBD2 TRBV7-9 ASSLALGLAGVNIQY
TRBJ2-2 NA TRBV11-3 ASSLNTGELF
TRBJ2-1 TRBD2 TRBV10-3 AIREPGLAGDNEQF
TRBJ1-3 NA TRBV10-2 ASSDQSPGNTIY
TRBJ2-3 TRBD2 TRBV5-1 ASATQGLAGDTQY
TRBJ2-1 NA TRBV4-2 ASSQGPDGSYNEQF
TRBJ1-1 NA TRBV18 ASSPLGTENTEAF
TRBJ2-5 NA TRBV29-1 SVVLPGETQY
TRBJ2-2 NA TRBV11-2 ASSRHTGKNTGELF
TRBJ2-7 NA TRBV7-6 ASSYSDSGEQY
TRBJ1-1 NA TRBV25-1 ASSSGYPEAF
TRBJ2-3 NA TRBV9 ASSVDAGPTGDTQY
TRBJ2-4 TRBD2 TRBV6-5 ASSYFPWREGSDIQY
TRBJ2-2 NA TRBV24-1 ALRDCENTGELF
TRBJ2-2 TRBD1 TRBV24-1 ATSDFTTGPTGELF
TRBJ2-3 TRBD2 TRBV5-1 ASNSGRGTDTQY
TRBJ2-7 NA TRBV11-1 ASSSWAESPEQY
TRBJ1-4 NA TRBV7-9 ASSNPTGEGHLNEKLF
TRBJ2-3 NA TRBV27 ASSFRGTDTQY
TRBJ2-4 NA TRBV20-1 SATRTETAKNIQY
TRBJ2-2 NA TRBV7-9 ASRTQEPLSTGELF
TRBJ2-5 NA TRBV4-1 ASSPVMTGTLKETQY
TRBJ1-1 TRBD1 TRBV28 ASSLPGQYIEAF
TRBJ2-1 TRBD2 TRBV5-1 ASRATSGVYDEQF
TRBJ1-1 NA TRBV5-1 ASSPGGGETEAF